The T cell receptor beta chain under discussion was sequenced for a study of T cells in Graves' hyperthyroidism and ophthalmopathy. CDR1 is SQVTM, CDR2 ANQGSEA, per germline. This CDR3 region has 13 residues. Germline trimming cut 7 bases from V and 2 bases from J; bases unmatched to any gene: 4. Amplification targeted TCR beta CDR3 regions from RNA transcripts. HTBI primers drove first-round RT-PCR of the TCR CDR3. TCRdb independently ran MiXCR on the multiplex PCR reads; one entry per CDR3 protein. Of around 430,000 distinct CDR3 sequences listed, under 15% were seen once; the top ten hold approximately 30%. Patients were excluded for uncontrolled infection, other autoimmune disease, pregnancy or lactation.

The TCR was taken from a woman aged 25 to 45 with Graves' hyperthyroidism. What was sequenced was blood. The chain carries TRBV29-1 and TRBJ2-2; 7 bases fit TRBD2. CDR3 in amino acids: CSGRDYNTGELFF. The CDR3 DNA is TGCAGCGGCCGGGACTATAACACCGGGGAGCTGTTTTTT.